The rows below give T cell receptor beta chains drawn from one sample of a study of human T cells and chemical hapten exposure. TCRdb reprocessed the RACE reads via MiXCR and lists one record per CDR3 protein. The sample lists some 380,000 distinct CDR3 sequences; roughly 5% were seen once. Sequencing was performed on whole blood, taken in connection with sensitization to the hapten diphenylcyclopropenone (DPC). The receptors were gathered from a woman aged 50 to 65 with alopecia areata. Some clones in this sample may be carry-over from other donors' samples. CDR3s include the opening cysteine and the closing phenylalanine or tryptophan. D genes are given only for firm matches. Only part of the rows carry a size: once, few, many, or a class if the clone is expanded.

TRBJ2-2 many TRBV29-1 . CSGRVSGAGELFF TGCAGCGGTCGGGTATCAGGCGCCGGGGAGCTGTTTTTT
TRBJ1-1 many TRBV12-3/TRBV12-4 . CASARGEAFF TGTGCAAGTGCTCGGGGTGAAGCTTTCTTT
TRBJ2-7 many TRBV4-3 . CASSQDRQGSLEQYF TGCGCCAGCAGCCAAGATCGTCAGGGATCCCTCGAGCAGTACTTC
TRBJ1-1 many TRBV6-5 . CASQRGAVFTEAFF TGTGCCAGCCAACGGGGGGCAGTATTCACTGAAGCTTTCTTT
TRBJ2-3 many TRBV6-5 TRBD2 CASSYSYEGLAGATDTQYF TGTGCCAGCAGTTACTCATATGAGGGACTAGCGGGTGCCACAGATACGCAGTATTTT
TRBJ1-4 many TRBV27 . CASSLNGGLHEKLFF TGTGCCAGCAGTTTAAACGGGGGCCTGCATGAAAAACTGTTTTTT
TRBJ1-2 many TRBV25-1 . CASSVVAGYTF TGTGCCAGCAGTGTGGTGGCTGGCTACACCTTC
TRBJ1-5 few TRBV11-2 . CASSDGTGNQPQHF TGTGCCAGCAGCGATGGGACGGGCAATCAGCCCCAGCATTTT
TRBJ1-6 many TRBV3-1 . CASSLKADIYNSPLHF TGTGCCAGCAGCTTGAAGGCGGATATTTATAATTCACCCCTCCACTTT
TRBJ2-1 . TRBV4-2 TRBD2 CASSQVREDSYNEQFF TGTGCCAGCAGCCAAGTGCGGGAGGACTCCTACAATGAGCAGTTCTTC
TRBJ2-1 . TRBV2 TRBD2 CASYRPSGGADEQFF TGTGCCAGCTATCGACCTAGCGGGGGGGCAGATGAGCAGTTCTTC
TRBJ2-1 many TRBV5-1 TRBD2 CASSLGTSGGKFF TGCGCCAGCAGCTTAGGGACTAGCGGGGGGAAGTTCTTC
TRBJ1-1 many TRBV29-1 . CSVAGRSAEAFF TGCAGCGTTGCGGGCAGGAGCGCTGAAGCTTTCTTT
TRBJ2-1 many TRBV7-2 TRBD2 CASSPTSGGYNEQFF TGTGCCAGCAGTCCAACTAGCGGGGGGTACAATGAGCAGTTCTTC
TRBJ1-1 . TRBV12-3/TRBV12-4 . CASSLRKINTEAFF TGTGCCAGCAGTTTAAGGAAGATAAACACTGAAGCTTTCTTT
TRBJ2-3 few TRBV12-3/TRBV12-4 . CASSTRVGGLIFDTQYF TGTGCCAGCAGCACCAGGGTAGGAGGTTTGATTTTCGATACGCAGTATTTT
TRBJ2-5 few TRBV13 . CASSATQGYETQYF TGTGCCAGCAGCGCCACACAGGGCTACGAGACCCAGTACTTC
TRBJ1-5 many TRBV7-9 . CASSLQGYQPQHF TGTGCCAGCAGTCTACAGGGCTATCAGCCCCAGCATTTT
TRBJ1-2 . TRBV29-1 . CSVVGFSRSNYGYTF TGCAGCGTTGTTGGCTTTTCTCGGTCGAACTATGGCTACACCTTC
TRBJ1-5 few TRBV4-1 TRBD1 CASSQDWVKQGMRLQPQHF TGCGCCAGCAGCCAAGACTGGGTCAAACAGGGGATGAGGTTGCAGCCCCAGCATTTT
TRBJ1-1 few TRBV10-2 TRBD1 CASSDRDRGGAEAFF TGCGCCAGCAGTGACCGGGACAGGGGAGGCGCTGAAGCTTTCTTT
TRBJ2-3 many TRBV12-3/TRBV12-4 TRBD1 CASSSSVGTGVTDTQYF TGTGCCAGCAGTTCCTCGGTCGGGACAGGGGTTACAGATACGCAGTATTTT
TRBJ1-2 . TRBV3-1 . CASSPTKGSAYGYTF TGTGCCAGCAGCCCAACGAAGGGCAGTGCCTATGGCTACACCTTC
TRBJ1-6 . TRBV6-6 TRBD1 CASSRDRVVNSPLHF TGTGCCAGCAGTCGGGACAGGGTCGTGAATTCACCCCTCCACTTT
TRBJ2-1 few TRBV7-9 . CASSLAAGSYNEQFF TGTGCCAGCAGCTTAGCCGCAGGGTCCTACAATGAGCAGTTCTTC
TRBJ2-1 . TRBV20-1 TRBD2 CSARFGLERNEQFF TGCAGTGCTAGATTCGGACTAGAGCGGAATGAGCAGTTCTTC
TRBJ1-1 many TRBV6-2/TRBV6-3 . CASREDSEAFF TGTGCCAGCAGGGAGGACAGTGAAGCTTTCTTT
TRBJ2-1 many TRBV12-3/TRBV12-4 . CASSLGPFGEQFF TGTGCCAGCAGTTTAGGTCCCTTCGGTGAGCAGTTCTTC
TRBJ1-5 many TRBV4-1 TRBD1 CASSQQDRAFRNQPQHF TGCGCCAGCAGCCAACAAGACAGGGCGTTTCGCAATCAGCCCCAGCATTTT
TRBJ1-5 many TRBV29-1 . CSFAWNSNQPQHF TGCAGCTTCGCTTGGAATAGCAATCAGCCCCAGCATTTT
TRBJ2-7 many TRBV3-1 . CASSQVLRGRYEQYF TGTGCCAGCAGCCAAGTATTGAGGGGACGCTACGAGCAGTACTTC
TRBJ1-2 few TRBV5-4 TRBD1 CASSSQITGGYYGYTF TGTGCCAGCAGTTCTCAGATTACAGGGGGTTACTATGGCTACACCTTC
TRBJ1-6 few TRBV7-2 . CASSLGPSYVYNSPLHF TGTGCCAGCAGCTTAGGCCCCAGTTACGTTTATAATTCACCCCTCCACTTT
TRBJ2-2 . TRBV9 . CASSVDAGNTGELFF TGTGCCAGCAGCGTAGATGCGGGGAACACCGGGGAGCTGTTTTTT
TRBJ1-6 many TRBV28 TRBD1 CASDGQGRSPLHF TGTGCCAGCGACGGACAGGGGAGATCACCCCTCCACTTT
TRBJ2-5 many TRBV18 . CASSMAQQETQYF TGTGCCAGCTCGATGGCACAGCAAGAGACCCAGTACTTC
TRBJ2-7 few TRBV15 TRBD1 CATSHPEGQEKGQYF TGTGCCACCAGTCATCCCGAGGGACAGGAAAAAGGGCAGTACTTC
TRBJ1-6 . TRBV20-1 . CSARFGGAGSSPLHF TGCAGTGCTCGCTTCGGGGGCGCAGGGAGTTCACCCCTCCACTTT
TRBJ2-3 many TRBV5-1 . CASSSGGRGADTQYF TGCGCCAGCAGCTCCGGGGGCAGGGGAGCAGATACGCAGTATTTT
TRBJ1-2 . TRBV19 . CASNGGPYGYTF TGTGCCAGTAACGGGGGGCCATACGGCTACACCTTC
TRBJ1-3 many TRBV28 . CASSPHVSGNTIYF TGTGCCAGCAGTCCCCATGTTTCTGGAAACACCATATATTTT
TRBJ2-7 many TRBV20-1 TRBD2 CSATGLAYEQYF TGCAGTGCTACCGGACTAGCATACGAGCAGTACTTC
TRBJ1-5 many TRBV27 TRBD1 CASSFGTGNQPQHF TGTGCCAGCAGCTTTGGGACAGGCAATCAGCCCCAGCATTTT
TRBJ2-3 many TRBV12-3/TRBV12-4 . CASSLALWDTQYF TGTGCCAGCAGTTTAGCGCTTTGGGATACGCAGTATTTT
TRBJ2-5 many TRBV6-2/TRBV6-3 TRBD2 CASSYRRGMETQYF TGTGCCAGCAGTTACAGGCGGGGGATGGAGACCCAGTACTTC
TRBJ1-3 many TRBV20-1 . CSATDRQVGNTIYF TGCAGTGCTACCGACCGACAGGTTGGAAACACCATATATTTT
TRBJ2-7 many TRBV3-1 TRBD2 CASSLGLAGSYEQYF TGTGCCAGCAGCCTGGGACTAGCGGGTAGCTACGAGCAGTACTTC
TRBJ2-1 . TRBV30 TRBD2 CAASGSTYNEQFF TGTGCCGCTAGCGGGAGCACCTACAATGAGCAGTTCTTC
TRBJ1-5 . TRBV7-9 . CASSLSVGDQPQHF TGTGCCAGCAGCTTATCGGTGGGAGATCAGCCCCAGCATTTT
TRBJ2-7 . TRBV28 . CATGEGISYEQYF TGTGCCACTGGAGAGGGCATCTCCTACGAGCAGTACTTC
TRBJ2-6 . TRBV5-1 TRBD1 CASSGDSTGGRSGANVLTF TGCGCCAGCAGCGGAGATTCCACAGGGGGAAGATCTGGGGCCAACGTCCTGACTTTC
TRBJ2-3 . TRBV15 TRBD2 CATSREGSGGPELETQYF TGTGCCACCAGCAGAGAAGGTAGCGGGGGTCCTGAATTGGAGACGCAGTATTTT
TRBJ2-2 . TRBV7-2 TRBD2 CASSFRASGDINTGELFF TGTGCCAGCAGCTTTCGGGCTAGCGGGGACATTAACACCGGGGAGCTGTTTTTT